This is a list of T cell receptor beta chains from one sample in a study of blood T cell repertoires in COVID-19. Some clones are missing from TCRdb's copy, which holds only in-frame ones; the method was immunoSEQ multiplex PCR. The sample has nearly 350,000 clones; about 90% are singletons. The sequencing sample was made of peripheral blood. The receptors stem from a woman younger than 35 who had recovered from COVID-19. Both conserved end residues are part of each CDR3. Some rows mark clone size as missing; the rest say once, few, many or name a class of expanded clone.

j_call: TRBJ2-1; clone_size: -; v_call: TRBV3-1/TRBV3-2; cdr3_aa: CASSPLAGGVNEQFF
j_call: TRBJ1-5; clone_size: once; v_call: TRBV27; cdr3_aa: CASSSLNQPQHF
j_call: TRBJ2-1; clone_size: -; v_call: TRBV5-5; cdr3_aa: CASSPGVSTLAGRYNEQFF
j_call: TRBJ2-3; clone_size: -; v_call: TRBV5-1; cdr3_aa: CASKLASLTDTQYF
j_call: TRBJ1-3; clone_size: -; v_call: TRBV19; cdr3_aa: CASSIGGFGNTIYF
j_call: TRBJ2-1; clone_size: once; v_call: TRBV30; cdr3_aa: CAWNSRGRAYNEQFF
j_call: TRBJ2-1; clone_size: -; v_call: TRBV19; cdr3_aa: CASRGLAGGPVLSYNEQFF
j_call: TRBJ2-5; clone_size: -; v_call: TRBV7-2; cdr3_aa: CASSSPGFRETQYF
j_call: TRBJ2-2; clone_size: -; v_call: TRBV10-3; cdr3_aa: CAISVTGEVRGELFF
j_call: TRBJ1-2; clone_size: -; v_call: TRBV4-3; cdr3_aa: CASSQVGTVFYGYTF
j_call: TRBJ2-4; clone_size: -; v_call: TRBV27; cdr3_aa: CASRGAAKNIQYF
j_call: TRBJ1-2; clone_size: -; v_call: TRBV25-1; cdr3_aa: CASSDGGFRYGYTF
j_call: TRBJ2-1; clone_size: -; v_call: TRBV5-4; cdr3_aa: CLTSGRGLSYNEQFF
j_call: TRBJ1-2; clone_size: once; v_call: TRBV10-3; cdr3_aa: CAISESFLKKSYGYTF
j_call: TRBJ1-1; clone_size: -; v_call: TRBV9; cdr3_aa: CASSLGGGPNEAFF
j_call: TRBJ2-2; clone_size: -; v_call: TRBV5-6; cdr3_aa: CASSLPSSQGRGELFF
j_call: TRBJ2-6; clone_size: -; v_call: TRBV18; cdr3_aa: CASSPRTSNSGANVLTF
j_call: TRBJ2-1; clone_size: -; v_call: TRBV7-2; cdr3_aa: CASSPLDEQFF
j_call: TRBJ1-3; clone_size: -; v_call: TRBV7-2; cdr3_aa: CASSSPTVAGNTIYF
j_call: TRBJ1-1; clone_size: -; v_call: TRBV10-3; cdr3_aa: CAITLSVDTEAFF
j_call: TRBJ2-3; clone_size: -; v_call: TRBV3-1/TRBV3-2; cdr3_aa: CASSQDRSDTQYF
j_call: TRBJ2-1; clone_size: -; v_call: TRBV5-4; cdr3_aa: CASSLTGTSGTNEQFF
j_call: TRBJ2-1; clone_size: -; v_call: TRBV5-1; cdr3_aa: CASSIGQGASYEQFF
j_call: TRBJ2-3; clone_size: -; v_call: TRBV2; cdr3_aa: CASSEREGRDTQYF
j_call: TRBJ2-3; clone_size: -; v_call: TRBV19; cdr3_aa: CASSIQGSGLTDTQYF
j_call: TRBJ1-2; clone_size: -; v_call: TRBV5-1; cdr3_aa: CASSLGGYLDGYTF
j_call: TRBJ2-3; clone_size: -; v_call: TRBV7-9; cdr3_aa: CASAWTSTDTQYF
j_call: TRBJ2-1; clone_size: -; v_call: TRBV5-4; cdr3_aa: CASSLGDSAYNEQFF
j_call: TRBJ2-3; clone_size: -; v_call: TRBV6-2/TRBV6-3; cdr3_aa: CASSPRVIADTQYF
j_call: TRBJ2-6; clone_size: -; v_call: TRBV24-1; cdr3_aa: CATSDLQGPGANVLTF
j_call: TRBJ1-5; clone_size: few; v_call: TRBV3-1/TRBV3-2; cdr3_aa: CASSYGTGFNQPQHF
j_call: TRBJ2-1; clone_size: -; v_call: TRBV6-5; cdr3_aa: CASSLQGASYNEQFF
j_call: TRBJ1-1; clone_size: -; v_call: TRBV12-3/TRBV12-4; cdr3_aa: CASSFRGRIEAFF